This T cell receptor (beta chain) was recorded in a study of CD8 T cells in Susac syndrome. Study in general: Patients with Susac syndrome were therapy-naive, treated with corticosteroids, or treated with intravenous immunoglobulin alone when blood was collected.

A quantity of roughly 0.5 to 1 ug RNA underwent reverse transcription using random hexamers. In TCRdb, the immunoSEQ multiplex PCR reads were re-called with MiXCR into one record per CDR3 protein. The data contain approximately 190,000 distinct CDR3 sequences, 90% to 96% of them singletons. In Susac syndrome patients, recently defined diagnostic criteria for definite or probable disease were met. Negative isolation yielded the CD8+ and CD4+ T cells, while FACS enriched the TEMRA cells. In this sample, this clonotype turned up a few times. The CDR3 loop spans 15 amino acids. Between the trimmed V and J ends, which lost 4 bases and 2 bases, there was a span of 15 bases. Germline V gene sequence: CDR1 SGHTA, CDR2 FQGTGA.

This chain links TRBV7-3 with TRBJ2-7; unclear D gene. This clonotype was sampled from a human donor with Susac syndrome. What was sequenced was CD4+ T cells from PBMCs. The CDR3 here is CASSCPPDLPYEQYF. CDR3 sequence (DNA): TGTGCCAGCAGCTGTCCACCTGACCTTCCCTACGAGCAGTACTTC. Looking up the rest from reference TRBV7-3 and TRBJ2-7 gives the full variable domain: GAGVSQTPSNKVTEKGKYVELRCDPISGHTALYWYRQSLGQGPEFLIYFQGTGAADDSGLPNDRFFAVRPEGSVSTLKIQRTERGDSAVYLCASSCPPDLPYEQYFGPGTRLTVT.